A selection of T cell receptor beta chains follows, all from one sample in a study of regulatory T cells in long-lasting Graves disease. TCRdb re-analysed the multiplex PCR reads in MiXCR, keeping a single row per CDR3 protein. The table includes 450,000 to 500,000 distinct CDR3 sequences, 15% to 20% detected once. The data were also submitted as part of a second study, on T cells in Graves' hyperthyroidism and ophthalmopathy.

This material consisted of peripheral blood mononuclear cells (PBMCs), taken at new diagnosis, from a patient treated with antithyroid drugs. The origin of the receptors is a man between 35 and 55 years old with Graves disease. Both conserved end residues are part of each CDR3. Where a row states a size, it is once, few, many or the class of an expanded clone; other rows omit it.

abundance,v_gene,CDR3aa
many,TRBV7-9,CASSLTGEVEQFF
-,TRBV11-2,CASSLSGAYTGELFF
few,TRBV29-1,CSVEPSGGQFF
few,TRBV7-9,CASSVRSGTQETQYF
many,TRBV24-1,CATSDPDREQETQYF
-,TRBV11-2,CASSFRDRGQETQYF
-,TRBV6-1,CASSRDQGWNTEAFF
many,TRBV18,CASSPRPSTGELFF
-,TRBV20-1,CSGTSGMNEQYF
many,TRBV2,CASSAISVSNQPQHF
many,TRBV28,CASSREGAPYGTQYF
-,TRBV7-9,CASQGADYGYTF